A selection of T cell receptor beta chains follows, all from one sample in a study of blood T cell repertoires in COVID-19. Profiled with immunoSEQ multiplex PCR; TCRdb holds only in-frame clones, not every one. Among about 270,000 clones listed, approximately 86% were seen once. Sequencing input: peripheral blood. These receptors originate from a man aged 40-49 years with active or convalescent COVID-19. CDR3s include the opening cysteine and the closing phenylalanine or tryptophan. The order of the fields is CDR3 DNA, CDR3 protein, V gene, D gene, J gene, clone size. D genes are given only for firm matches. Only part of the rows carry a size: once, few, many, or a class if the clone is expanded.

CDR3 DNA: TGTGCCAGCTCCTCCGGGACAAAACAGTTCTTC
CDR3 protein: CASSSGTKQFF
V gene: TRBV6-5
D gene: -
J gene: TRBJ2-1
clone size: -

CDR3 DNA: TGTGCCAGCAGCCTCACCGGGTATGGCTACACCTTC
CDR3 protein: CASSLTGYGYTF
V gene: TRBV11-3
D gene: -
J gene: TRBJ1-2
clone size: -

CDR3 DNA: TGTGCCAGCAGCTTGGCCGGCGGCAACACTGAAGCTTTCTTT
CDR3 protein: CASSLAGGNTEAFF
V gene: TRBV5-6
D gene: -
J gene: TRBJ1-1
clone size: -

CDR3 DNA: TGTGCCAGCAGCTACTTCCACCGGGACAGTCCTCTCGAGCAGTACTTC
CDR3 protein: CASSYFHRDSPLEQYF
V gene: TRBV13
D gene: TRBD1
J gene: TRBJ2-7
clone size: once

CDR3 DNA: TGTGCCAGCAGCGACCTACAGGGGAACACTGAAGCTTTCTTT
CDR3 protein: CASSDLQGNTEAFF
V gene: TRBV9
D gene: -
J gene: TRBJ1-1
clone size: few

CDR3 DNA: TGTGCCAGCAGCTTAGTAGGTGGGAGACCCTACGAGCAGTACTTC
CDR3 protein: CASSLVGGRPYEQYF
V gene: TRBV7-2
D gene: -
J gene: TRBJ2-7
clone size: -

CDR3 DNA: TGCGCCAGCAGCTTAGGACTAGCGGGAGGGCCCCCGTACTTC
CDR3 protein: CASSLGLAGGPPYF
V gene: TRBV5-1
D gene: TRBD2
J gene: TRBJ2-7
clone size: -

CDR3 DNA: TGTGCCATCAGTGTGGGCCAGGGGGCCGAAGCTTTCTTT
CDR3 protein: CAISVGQGAEAFF
V gene: TRBV10-3
D gene: TRBD1
J gene: TRBJ1-1
clone size: -

CDR3 DNA: TGTGCCAGTAGGCCCGGGACAGGGTCTGAAAAACTGTTTTTT
CDR3 protein: CASRPGTGSEKLFF
V gene: TRBV19
D gene: TRBD1
J gene: TRBJ1-4
clone size: -

CDR3 DNA: TGTGCCGCTGCCAGGGCTAGCGGGAGGGACGAGACCCAGTACTTC
CDR3 protein: CAAARASGRDETQYF
V gene: TRBV24-1
D gene: TRBD2
J gene: TRBJ2-5
clone size: few

CDR3 DNA: TGTGCCACCAGCAGAGGAACAGGGCACAGTAGAAACACCATATATTTT
CDR3 protein: CATSRGTGHSRNTIYF
V gene: TRBV15
D gene: -
J gene: TRBJ1-3
clone size: -

CDR3 DNA: TGTGCCACCAGTCCCGGACTAGCGGGGGTCTACAATGAGCAGTTCTTC
CDR3 protein: CATSPGLAGVYNEQFF
V gene: TRBV24-1
D gene: TRBD2
J gene: TRBJ2-1
clone size: -

CDR3 DNA: TGCAGCGCAGACGGACAGGGAAACACCATATATTTT
CDR3 protein: CSADGQGNTIYF
V gene: TRBV29-1
D gene: -
J gene: TRBJ1-3
clone size: -

CDR3 DNA: TGTGCCAGCAGTTTACCGGGACAGAGCGCTTTCTTT
CDR3 protein: CASSLPGQSAFF
V gene: TRBV28
D gene: TRBD1
J gene: TRBJ1-1
clone size: -

CDR3 DNA: TGTGCCATCAGTGCAGACCGGGACAGATACACTGAAGCTTTCTTT
CDR3 protein: CAISADRDRYTEAFF
V gene: TRBV10-3
D gene: TRBD1
J gene: TRBJ1-1
clone size: -

CDR3 DNA: TGTGCCAGCAGCCCGGGACTCTCCTACGAGCAGTACTTC
CDR3 protein: CASSPGLSYEQYF
V gene: TRBV5-6
D gene: -
J gene: TRBJ2-7
clone size: -

CDR3 DNA: TGTGCCAGCAGTTACTCGAGACAGACCGAAAAACTGTTTTTT
CDR3 protein: CASSYSRQTEKLFF
V gene: TRBV6-5
D gene: -
J gene: TRBJ1-4
clone size: -

CDR3 DNA: TGTGCCAGCAGGTCTACTAGCGGGGGGAACACCGGGGAGCTGTTTTTT
CDR3 protein: CASRSTSGGNTGELFF
V gene: TRBV2
D gene: TRBD2
J gene: TRBJ2-2
clone size: -

CDR3 DNA: TGTGCCAGCAGCCGGACCGGGACTAGATCACCTGAGCAGTTCTTC
CDR3 protein: CASSRTGTRSPEQFF
V gene: TRBV21-1
D gene: -
J gene: TRBJ2-1
clone size: -

CDR3 DNA: TGTGCCAGCAGCGGTCCCCCGAGGGCCTACGAGCAGTACTTC
CDR3 protein: CASSGPPRAYEQYF
V gene: TRBV6-5
D gene: -
J gene: TRBJ2-7
clone size: -

CDR3 DNA: TGTGCCAGCTCACCGAACCTGGGTAGGGGTATTGATCAGCCCCAGCATTTT
CDR3 protein: CASSPNLGRGIDQPQHF
V gene: TRBV18
D gene: -
J gene: TRBJ1-5
clone size: -

CDR3 DNA: TGTGCCAGCAGCCCCCTAGGGGTTCATCAGCCCCAGCATTTT
CDR3 protein: CASSPLGVHQPQHF
V gene: TRBV6-5
D gene: -
J gene: TRBJ1-5
clone size: -

CDR3 DNA: TGCGCCAGCAGCCGGGACAGGGGAGGCCATGAAAAACTGTTTTTT
CDR3 protein: CASSRDRGGHEKLFF
V gene: TRBV5-1
D gene: TRBD1
J gene: TRBJ1-4
clone size: -

CDR3 DNA: TGTGCCAGCAGCCAAGATTCAGGGCCCCAAGAGACCCAGTACTTC
CDR3 protein: CASSQDSGPQETQYF
V gene: TRBV3-1/TRBV3-2
D gene: -
J gene: TRBJ2-5
clone size: few

CDR3 DNA: TGCGCCAGCAGGGCTAGCTCCTACAATGAGCAGTTCTTC
CDR3 protein: CASRASSYNEQFF
V gene: TRBV5-1
D gene: -
J gene: TRBJ2-1
clone size: many

CDR3 DNA: TGTGCCTGGAGTGTTAGACAGGGCGGGTCACCCCTCCACTTT
CDR3 protein: CAWSVRQGGSPLHF
V gene: TRBV30
D gene: TRBD1
J gene: TRBJ1-6
clone size: -

CDR3 DNA: TGTGCCAGTGGACCCGGGACAGGGGGCAATCAGCCCCAGCATTTT
CDR3 protein: CASGPGTGGNQPQHF
V gene: TRBV6-5
D gene: TRBD1
J gene: TRBJ1-5
clone size: -

CDR3 DNA: TGTGCCAGCAGCTTACAAAGCGACACTGAAGCTTTCTTT
CDR3 protein: CASSLQSDTEAFF
V gene: TRBV7-3
D gene: -
J gene: TRBJ1-1
clone size: -

CDR3 DNA: TGTGCCAGCAGCCACCGGACTAGCGGTTACACAGATACGCAGTATTTT
CDR3 protein: CASSHRTSGYTDTQYF
V gene: TRBV5-4
D gene: TRBD2
J gene: TRBJ2-3
clone size: few

CDR3 DNA: TGTGCCTGGAGGGCCGACGGCGGGAAGCGGTTCTTC
CDR3 protein: CAWRADGGKRFF
V gene: TRBV30
D gene: -
J gene: TRBJ2-1
clone size: -

CDR3 DNA: TGTGCCAGCAGCGGGGCCATGGGAGCGACAGATACGCAGTATTTT
CDR3 protein: CASSGAMGATDTQYF
V gene: TRBV9
D gene: -
J gene: TRBJ2-3
clone size: -

CDR3 DNA: TGTGCCAGCAGCTCATCTCGAATTAGCGGGAGGGCCGGCGAGCAGTACTTC
CDR3 protein: CASSSSRISGRAGEQYF
V gene: TRBV11-2
D gene: TRBD2
J gene: TRBJ2-7
clone size: many

CDR3 DNA: TGTGCCAGCAGTGAAGGACTCACCTACGAGCAGTACTTC
CDR3 protein: CASSEGLTYEQYF
V gene: TRBV6-1
D gene: -
J gene: TRBJ2-7
clone size: -

CDR3 DNA: TGTGCCAGCAGTTTATCGGCAGGGCGCACTGAAGCTTTCTTT
CDR3 protein: CASSLSAGRTEAFF
V gene: TRBV27
D gene: -
J gene: TRBJ1-1
clone size: -

CDR3 DNA: TGTGCCAGGGGGCGGCTAGCGTCACCTATCTCGAACAATGAGCAGTTCTTC
CDR3 protein: CARGRLASPISNNEQFF
V gene: TRBV2
D gene: -
J gene: TRBJ2-1
clone size: -

CDR3 DNA: TGCGCCAGCAGCCCCCCAATGAAGGGGACTGAAGCTTTCTTT
CDR3 protein: CASSPPMKGTEAFF
V gene: TRBV4-1
D gene: -
J gene: TRBJ1-1
clone size: -

CDR3 DNA: TGTGCCAGCAGCTTGGAAGTGGGGGCGGGAGTCCCCGGGGAGCTGTTTTTT
CDR3 protein: CASSLEVGAGVPGELFF
V gene: TRBV7-3
D gene: -
J gene: TRBJ2-2
clone size: -